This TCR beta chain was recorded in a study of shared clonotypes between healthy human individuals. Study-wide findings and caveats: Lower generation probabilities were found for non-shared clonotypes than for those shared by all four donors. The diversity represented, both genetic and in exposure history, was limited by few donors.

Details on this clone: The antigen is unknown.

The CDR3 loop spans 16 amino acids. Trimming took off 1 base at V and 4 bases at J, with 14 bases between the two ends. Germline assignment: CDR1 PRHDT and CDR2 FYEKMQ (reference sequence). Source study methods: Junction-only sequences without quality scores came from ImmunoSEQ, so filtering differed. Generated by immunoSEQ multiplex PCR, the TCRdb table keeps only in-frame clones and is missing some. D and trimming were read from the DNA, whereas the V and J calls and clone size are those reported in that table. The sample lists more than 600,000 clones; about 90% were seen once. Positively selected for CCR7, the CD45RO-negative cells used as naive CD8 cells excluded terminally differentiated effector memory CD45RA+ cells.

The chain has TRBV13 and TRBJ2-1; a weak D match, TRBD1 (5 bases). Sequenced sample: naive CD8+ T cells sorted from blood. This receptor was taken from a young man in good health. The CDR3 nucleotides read TGTGCCAGCAGCTTAGATGGACAAGAATCTTACAATGAGCAGTTCTTC. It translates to CASSLDGQESYNEQFF.